This T cell receptor beta chain was retrieved from a study of cytomegalovirus exposure and HLA in healthy donors. Study-level findings and limits: Approximately 160 TCR beta chains were listed as cytomegalovirus-associated. Sequences of the TCR beta chain were said to predict the HLA-A and HLA-B alleles of most subjects accurately. In a later analysis, at a false discovery rate of 0.05, some 15,000 TCR beta sequences were associated with HLA alleles.

The V end was cut by 6 bases, the J end by 0 bases, with 17 bases between. The germline gives CDR1 SEHNR, CDR2 FQNEAQ (reference sequence). The CDR3 length is 17 residues. It was with 60 Vbeta and 13 Jbeta primers that the PCR ran. Generated by immunoSEQ multiplex PCR, the TCRdb table keeps only in-frame clones and is missing some. The data hold around 64,000 clones, with 85% observed a single time. With regard to this clone: What it recognizes is unknown.

The TCR originated in a female donor in good health and CMV-seronegative. V is TRBV7-9 and J is TRBJ2-2, with D possibly being TRBD2 (6 bases). The sample consisted of PBMCs. CDR3 in amino acids: CASRTGTDSPNTGELFF. In DNA form, the CDR3 reads TGTGCCAGCAGAACGGGGACTGACAGTCCGAACACCGGGGAGCTGTTTTTT.